The 30 T cell receptor beta chains presented below share a single source sample, sequenced in a study of response to subunit inactivated influenza vaccine. TCRdb itself ran the RT-PCR reads through MiXCR, one entry per CDR3 protein. The data hold around 500,000 distinct CDR3 sequences, with 9.5% to 13% observed a single time. The sample here was PBMCs from blood, taken 35 to 45 days after vaccination. The receptors originated from a man aged 50-59 years who received an inactivated influenza vaccine.

A few counts support this clonotype. The chain uses TRBV29-1 and TRBJ2-3, with 11 bases matching TRBD2. The CDR3 consists of 13 residues. V was pared by 8 bases and J by 6 bases, with 7 bases of the junction left unmatched. Germline V CDR1 and CDR2: SQVTM, ANQGSEA. CDR3 in DNA: TGCAGCCTAAGACTAGCGGGAACGGATACGCAGTATTTT. Amino acid sequence: CSLRLAGTDTQYF.

This clonotype came up a few times. V usage is TRBV7-2 and J usage is TRBJ2-5; 11 bases align to TRBD2. J gave up 5 bases and V 5 bases, and 7 bases lay outside the gene matches. The CDR3 has 15 amino acids. Germline CDR1 and CDR2: SGHTA and FQGNSA. CDR3 bases: TGTGCCAGCAGCAACCTAGCGGGGGGTTTTGAGACCCAGTACTTC. This encodes CASSNLAGGFETQYF. The whole variable domain, remainder taken from reference TRBV7-2 and TRBJ2-5, is GAGVSQSPSNKVTEKGKDVELRCDPISGHTALYWYRQSLGQGLEFLIYFQGNSAPDKSGLPSDRFSAERTGGSVSTLTIQRTQQEDSAVYLCASSNLAGGFETQYFGPGTRLLVL.

The chain joins TRBV5-1 to TRBJ2-5; D may be TRBD2 (5 bases). The CDR3 runs to 17 residues. In germline, CDR1 is SGHRS, CDR2 YFSETQ. Trimming removed 0 bases at V and 1 base at J, with 16 bases between. CDR3 sequence reads: CASSLAVFRGPQETQYF. CDR3 DNA: TGCGCCAGCAGCTTGGCAGTCTTTCGCGGGCCCCAAGAGACCCAGTACTTC.

In its sample, this clonotype was seen a few times. CDR3: CASSNKGLAGDNEQFF. CDR3 sequence (DNA): TGTGCCAGCAGTAACAAGGGACTAGCGGGAGACAATGAGCAGTTCTTC. J is TRBJ2-1 and V is TRBV6-5, with 14 bases matching TRBD2. This CDR3 is built from 16 residues. Germline-derived CDR1 and CDR2 are MNHEY and SVGAGI. Trimming took 5 bases from V and 5 from J; bases not matched to a gene: 5.

The chain recombines TRBV10-3 with TRBJ2-7; 9 bases align to TRBD2. CDR1 and CDR2 from the germline V gene are ENHRY and SYGVKD. V was clipped by 3 bases and J by 2 bases; unmatched bases: 11. CDR3 length: 17 residues. The CDR3, as DNA: TGTGCCATCAGTGATCCTAGCGGGGAGATTAGCCCCTACGAGCAGTACTTC. Protein sequence: CAISDPSGEISPYEQYF.

The chain links TRBV12-3 or TRBV12-4 to TRBJ2-7, with 13 positions matching TRBD2. The V gene end was trimmed by 5 bases and the J gene end by 6 bases; junction bases not matched to a gene: 4. The CDR3 is 14 residues long. CDR3 in DNA: TGTGCCAGCAGTCGGACTAGCGGGAGCGGCGAGCAGTACTTC. It encodes CASSRTSGSGEQYF.

This clonotype came up a few times. The V call is TRBV20-1, the J call TRBJ1-1; possible D gene TRBD1, 5 bases. Trimming took off 6 bases at V and 0 bases at J, with 14 bases between the two ends. Germline V CDR1 and CDR2: DFQATT, SNEGSKA (reference sequence). The CDR3 spans 14 residues. The CDR3 here is CSARQTAMNTEAFF. CDR3 bases: TGCAGTGCCAGACAGACGGCCATGAACACTGAAGCTTTCTTT.

This clonotype showed up just once. A much larger clone lies one base from this, so it may be a read error. Written as DNA, the CDR3 is TGCAGTGCTAGAGCCCCGACAGGTTCCGTGAATTCACCCTTCCACTTT. Amino acids: CSARAPTGSVNSPFHF. The chain couples TRBV20-1 to TRBJ1-6, with D perhaps TRBD1 (6 bases). The CDR3 sequence is 16 residues long. Looked up from germline, CDR1 is DFQATT and CDR2 is SNEGSKA (reference sequence).

This clonotype was seen repeatedly, ten times or more. The chain recombines TRBV5-4 with TRBJ2-1; 9 nucleotides match TRBD2. Losses at the gene ends were 1 base for V and 8 bases for J; bases not matched to a gene: 1. Germline CDR1 is SGHNT and CDR2 is YYREEE (reference sequence). The CDR3 covers 13 residues. The CDR3 region is CASSLLAGDEQFF. The CDR3 DNA is TGTGCCAGCAGCTTGTTAGCGGGGGATGAGCAGTTCTTC. The full variable domain, with the rest looked up from reference TRBV5-4 and TRBJ2-1, is ETGVTQSPTHLIKTRGQQVTLRCSSQSGHNTVSWYQQALGQGPQFIFQYYREEENGRGNFPPRFSGLQFPNYSSELNVNALELDDSALYLCASSLLAGDEQFFGPGTRLTVL.

This clonotype turned up a few times. The chain links TRBV6-1 to TRBJ2-3, with 10 bases aligning to TRBD2. V lost 1 base and J lost 13; bases outside the gene matches: 5. Germline assignment: CDR1 MNHNS and CDR2 SASEGT. The CDR3 consists of 13 residues. CDR3 sequence reads: CASSEGGTSAEYF. CDR3 sequence (DNA): TGTGCCAGCAGTGAAGGCGGGACTAGCGCGGAGTATTTT.

The chain links TRBV10-3 to TRBJ2-1; the match to TRBD2 covers 8 bases. This CDR3 has 14 amino acids. V lost 10 bases and J lost 3; bases outside the gene matches: 8. The germline CDR1 and CDR2 sequences are ENHRY and SYGVKD. The CDR3 region has the DNA TGTGCCACGGGGGGGACTGGGGGCTACAATGAGCAGTTCTTC. Its protein is CATGGTGGYNEQFF.

The chain carries TRBV29-1 and TRBJ2-2; no clear D gene. V was cut by 5 bases and J by 4 bases, with 14 bases left in between. This CDR3 region has 14 residues. CDR1 SQVTM and CDR2 ANQGSEA come from the germline V gene. The CDR3 here is CSVSALGGTGELFF. The CDR3 nucleotides read TGCAGCGTTTCGGCGCTAGGCGGCACCGGGGAGCTGTTTTTT.

The V call is TRBV27, the J call TRBJ2-7; either TRBD1 or TRBD2 may supply D (6 bases each). The CDR3 has 14 amino acids. Germline V gives CDR1 MNHEY, CDR2 SMNVEV (reference sequence). Trimming took off 0 bases at V and 6 bases at J, with 12 bases between the two ends. DNA of the CDR3: TGTGCCAGCAGTTTATCCTTAGGGGGGCGCGAGCAGTACTTC. Its protein is CASSLSLGGREQYF.

The sample holds many counts of this clonotype. The chain links TRBV6-2 or TRBV6-3 to TRBJ1-6; D unresolved. Trimming took off 2 bases at V and 10 bases at J, with 9 bases between the two ends. Per germline, CDR1 MNHEY and CDR2 SVGEGT. The CDR3 totals 13 residues. The CDR3 here is CASSYGEGSPLHF. The CDR3 bases are TGTGCCAGCAGTTACGGGGAAGGATCACCCCTCCACTTT.

This clonotype was recorded at least ten times. The rearrangement links TRBV10-3 to TRBJ2-1; TRBD1 matches at 8 bases. The CDR3 is made up of 14 amino acids. V gave up 5 bases and J gave up 8 bases; unmatched junction bases: 8. CDR1 and CDR2 (germline): ENHRY, SYGVKD. CDR3 nucleotide sequence: TGTGCCATCAGTCTGGCAGGGGGCCTGGATGAGCAGTTCTTC. Protein product: CAISLAGGLDEQFF.

This chain joins TRBV28 and TRBJ1-1, with no clear D. This CDR3 has 14 amino acids. V lost 10 bases, J lost 5 bases, and 20 bases lay in between. Germline-derived CDR1 and CDR2 are MDHEN and SYDVKM. CDR3 sequence reads: CATKRQTPLTEAFF. The CDR3 DNA follows: TGTGCCACTAAAAGGCAGACCCCGTTGACTGAAGCTTTCTTT. The whole variable domain, filled in from reference TRBV28 and TRBJ1-1, reads DVKVTQSSRYLVKRTGEKVFLECVQDMDHENMFWYRQDPGLGLRLIYFSYDVKMKEKGDIPEGYSVSREKKERFSLILESASTNQTSMYLCATKRQTPLTEAFFGQGTRLTVV.

V usage is TRBV7-9 and J usage is TRBJ2-6; 9 bases agree with TRBD1. CDR1 SEHNR and CDR2 FQNEAQ come from the germline V gene (reference sequence). Germline trimming cut 11 bases from V and 1 base from J; bases unmatched to any gene: 3. This CDR3 spans 14 amino acids. CDR3 DNA: TGTGCCTTACAGGGGGCATCTGGGGCCAACGTCCTGACTTTC. Translation gives CALQGASGANVLTF.

The chain joins TRBV20-1 to TRBJ2-3; 14 nucleotides agree with TRBD2. The CDR3 is made up of 16 amino acids. V trimming: 5 bases; J trimming: 3 bases; junction bases outside the gene matches: 7. Germline CDR1 and CDR2: DFQATT and SNEGSKA (reference sequence). CDR3 loop: CSADGTSGSVTDTQYF. DNA for the CDR3: TGCAGTGCTGATGGGACTAGCGGGAGCGTTACAGATACGCAGTATTTT.

This clonotype turned up a few times. The rearrangement joins TRBV4-3 to TRBJ2-5; 8 bases fit TRBD2. CDR3 length equals 17 residues. Germline V gene lookup returns CDR1 LGHNA and CDR2 YSLEER. Losses at the gene ends were 1 base for V and 2 bases for J; bases not matched to a gene: 9. CDR3 amino acids: CASSQGWLASGQETQYF. The CDR3 nucleotides are TGCGCCAGCAGCCAAGGCTGGTTAGCTAGCGGGCAAGAGACCCAGTACTTC.

The J gene is TRBJ2-3, the V gene TRBV7-2; D might be TRBD2 (6 bases). Germline V lookup: CDR1 SGHTA, CDR2 FQGNSA. Trimming left V 6 bases short and J 4 bases short, with 20 bases between. This CDR3 is 16 amino acids long. The CDR3 coding sequence is TGTGCCAGCAGTTTATCCCTGGGGACTCCGCCAGATACGCAGTATTTT. Protein product: CASSLSLGTPPDTQYF.

This clonotype was recorded a few times. This chain links TRBV27 with TRBJ2-2; D is uncertain. The CDR3 has 17 residues. V was trimmed by 1 base and J by 0 bases, leaving 12 bases between them. Germline CDR1 reads MNHEY; CDR2 reads SMNVEV (reference sequence). The CDR3 loop is CASSLWLSLSNTGELFF. CDR3 sequence (DNA): TGTGCCAGCAGTTTATGGTTGAGTTTATCGAACACCGGGGAGCTGTTTTTT.

This clonotype has just one count. A much larger clone sits a single nucleotide away, making a read error possible. Written as DNA, the CDR3 is TGTGCCAGCAGCCCAGAACGACTAGCGGGGACCAATGAGCAGATCTTC. It specifies CASSPERLAGTNEQIF. The chain carries TRBV7-2 and TRBJ2-1, with 11 bases lining up with TRBD2. This CDR3 comprises 16 residues. Per germline, CDR1 SGHTA and CDR2 FQGNSA.

The CDR3 reads CASSPRTSGGSGNIQYF. Here the CDR3 DNA reads TGTGCCAGCAGCCCCAGGACTAGCGGGGGGAGCGGAAACATTCAGTACTTC. This chain connects TRBV3-1 to TRBJ2-4; TRBD2 agrees at 14 bases. The J segment lost 6 bases and the V segment lost 4 bases, leaving 8 bases of the junction unmatched. The germline gives CDR1 LGHDT, CDR2 YNNKEL (reference sequence). The length of the CDR3 is 17 residues.

In this sample, this clonotype turned up a few times. The chain recombines TRBV5-5 with TRBJ1-2; unclear D gene. Per germline, CDR1 SGHKS and CDR2 YYEKEE (reference sequence). V was trimmed by 3 bases and J by 8 bases, leaving 17 bases between them. The CDR3 sequence is 14 residues long. CDR3 nucleotides: TGTGCCAGCAGCTCTTTAGAGGGATCGAGCGGCTACACCTTC. Residues: CASSSLEGSSGYTF.

This clonotype has more than one count but fewer than ten. The chain joins TRBV20-1 to TRBJ2-1; 12 bases align to TRBD2. Looked up from germline, CDR1 is DFQATT and CDR2 is SNEGSKA (reference sequence). V shed 2 bases, J shed 6 bases, and the junction held 8 bases outside the gene matches. This CDR3 has 16 amino acids. CDR3 protein: CSARPLTSGSFNEQFF. For the CDR3, the DNA is TGCAGTGCTAGACCCCTGACTAGCGGGAGTTTCAATGAGCAGTTCTTC.

This clonotype appeared many times. The chain has TRBV10-3 and TRBJ1-5; 12 bases are a match to TRBD1. The CDR3 has 16 residues. CDR1 and CDR2 (germline): ENHRY, SYGVKD. With V trimmed by 2 bases and J by 9 bases, 8 bases remained unmatched. CDR3 DNA: TGTGCCATCAGTGAGACCGGGACAGGGGGCAATGGGCCCCAGCATTTT. Residues: CAISETGTGGNGPQHF.

This clonotype has ten or more counts. The chain employs TRBV7-2 and TRBJ2-7; 8 nucleotides line up with TRBD2. From germline, CDR1 is SGHTA and CDR2 FQGNSA. This CDR3 region has 15 residues. V shed 6 bases and J 6 bases; nucleotides not matched to a gene: 13. CDR3 DNA sequence: TGTGCCAGCAGGCCGTCTTCAGCGGGAGAGGGCGAGCAGTACTTC. It translates to CASRPSSAGEGEQYF.

This clonotype has more than one count but fewer than ten. This chain joins TRBV4-3 and TRBJ2-7, with D tentatively TRBD1 or TRBD2 (6 bases each). This CDR3 comprises 15 residues. The germline V gene has CDR1 LGHNA and CDR2 YSLEER. V was shortened by 1 base and J by 0 bases, with 10 bases between the two germline ends. DNA of the CDR3: TGCGCCAGCAGCCAAGCGGGGGCCACCTCCTACGAGCAGTACTTC. Its translation is CASSQAGATSYEQYF.

This clonotype was counted between two and nine times. The J gene is TRBJ2-2, the V gene TRBV28; TRBD2 agrees at 7 bases. CDR3 length equals 17 residues. Germline V lookup: CDR1 MDHEN, CDR2 SYDVKM. Trimming cost V 2 bases and J 3 bases; bases outside gene matches: 9. For the CDR3, the DNA is TGTGCCAGCAGTTTACGAAAGGGAGGGGTGGACACCGGGGAGCTGTTTTTT. This sequence encodes CASSLRKGGVDTGELFF.

This clonotype was seen a handful of times. J is TRBJ1-5 and V is TRBV18; D is possibly TRBD1 (5 bases). Germline V gives CDR1 KGHSH, CDR2 LQKENI. The CDR3 runs to 17 residues. V was shortened by 5 bases and J by 4 bases, with 21 bases between the two germline ends. CDR3: CASSSLPARVSNQPQHF. DNA for the CDR3: TGTGCCAGCTCATCACTTCCGGCCAGGGTTTCAAATCAGCCCCAGCATTTT.